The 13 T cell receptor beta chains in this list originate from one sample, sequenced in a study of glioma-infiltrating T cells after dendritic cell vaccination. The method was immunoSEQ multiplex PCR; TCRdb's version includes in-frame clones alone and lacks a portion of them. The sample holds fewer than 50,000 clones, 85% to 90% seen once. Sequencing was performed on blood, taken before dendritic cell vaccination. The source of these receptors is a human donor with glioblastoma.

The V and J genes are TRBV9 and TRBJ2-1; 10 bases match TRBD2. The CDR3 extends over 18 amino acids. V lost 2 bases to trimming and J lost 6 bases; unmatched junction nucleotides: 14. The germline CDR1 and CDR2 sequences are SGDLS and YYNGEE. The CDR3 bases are TGTGCCAGCAGCGTCACCTCATCACTAGCGGGGCTCCTCAATGAGCAGTTCTTC. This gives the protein CASSVTSSLAGLLNEQFF.

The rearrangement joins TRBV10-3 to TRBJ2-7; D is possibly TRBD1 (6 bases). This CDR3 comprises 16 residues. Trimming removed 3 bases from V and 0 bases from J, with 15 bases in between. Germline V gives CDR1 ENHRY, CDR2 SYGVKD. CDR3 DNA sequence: TGTGCCATCAGTGACCCCGGGACACGAAGCTCCTACGAGCAGTACTTC. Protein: CAISDPGTRSSYEQYF.

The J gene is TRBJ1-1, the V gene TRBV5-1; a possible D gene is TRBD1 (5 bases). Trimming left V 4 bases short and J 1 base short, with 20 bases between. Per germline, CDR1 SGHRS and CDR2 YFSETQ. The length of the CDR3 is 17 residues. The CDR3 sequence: CASSEAQGVGRNTEAFF. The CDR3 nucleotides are TGCGCCAGCAGCGAAGCCCAAGGGGTTGGGCGGAACACTGAAGCTTTCTTT.

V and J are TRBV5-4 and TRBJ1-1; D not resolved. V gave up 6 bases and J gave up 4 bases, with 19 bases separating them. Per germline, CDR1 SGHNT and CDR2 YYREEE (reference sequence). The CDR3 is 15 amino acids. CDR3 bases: TGTGCCAGCAACCCTAATACTCTCGGGAGCACTGAAGCTTTCTTT. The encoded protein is CASNPNTLGSTEAFF.

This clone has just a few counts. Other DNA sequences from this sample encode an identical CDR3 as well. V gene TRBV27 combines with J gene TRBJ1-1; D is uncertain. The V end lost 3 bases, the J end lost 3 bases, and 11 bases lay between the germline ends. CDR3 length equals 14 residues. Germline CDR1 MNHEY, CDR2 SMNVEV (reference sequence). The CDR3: CASSFSFGDTEAFF. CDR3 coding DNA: TGTGCCAGCAGTTTCTCGTTCGGGGACACTGAAGCTTTCTTT.

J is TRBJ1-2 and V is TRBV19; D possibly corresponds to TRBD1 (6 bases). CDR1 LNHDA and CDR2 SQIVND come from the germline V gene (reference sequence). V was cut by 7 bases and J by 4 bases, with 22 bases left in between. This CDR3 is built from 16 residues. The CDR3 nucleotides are TGTGCCAGTAATGGGCAGGGGTCCAGGAATACCTATGGCTACACCTTC. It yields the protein CASNGQGSRNTYGYTF.

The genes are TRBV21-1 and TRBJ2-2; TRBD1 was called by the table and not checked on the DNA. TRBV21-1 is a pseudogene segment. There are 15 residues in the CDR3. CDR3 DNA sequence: TGTGCCAGCAGCAAAGCTACAGGAAGCACCGGGGAGCTGTTTTTT. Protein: CASSKATGSTGELFF.

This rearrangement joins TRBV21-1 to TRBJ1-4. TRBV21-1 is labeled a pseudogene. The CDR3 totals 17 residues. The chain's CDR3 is CASSNRDFLYCSEKLFF. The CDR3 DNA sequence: TGTGCCAGCAGCAACCGGGACTTTTTGTACTGTAGTGAAAAACTGTTTTTT.

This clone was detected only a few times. The CDR3 DNA reads TGTGCCAGCAGCGTAGGGTTTGGACTGGGCTATGGCTACACCTTC. Residues: CASSVGFGLGYGYTF. J is TRBJ1-2 and V is TRBV7-9, with D unresolved. Germline V lookup: CDR1 SEHNR, CDR2 FQNEAQ (reference sequence). Trimming stripped 5 bases from V and 4 bases from J, with 17 bases between. The CDR3 totals 15 residues. Full variable domain (missing parts from reference TRBV7-9 and TRBJ1-2): DTGVSQNPRHKITKRGQNVTFRCDPISEHNRLYWYRQTLGQGPEFLTYFQNEAQLEKSRLLSDRFSAERPKGSFSTLEIQRTEQGDSAMYLCASSVGFGLGYGYTFGSGTRLTVV.

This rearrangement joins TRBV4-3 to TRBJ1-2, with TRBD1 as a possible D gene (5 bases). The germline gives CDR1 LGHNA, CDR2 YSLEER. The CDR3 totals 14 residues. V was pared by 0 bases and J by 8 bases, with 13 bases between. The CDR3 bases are TGCGCCAGCAGCCAAGAGGGGGACTATGTGGGCTACACCTTC. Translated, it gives CASSQEGDYVGYTF.

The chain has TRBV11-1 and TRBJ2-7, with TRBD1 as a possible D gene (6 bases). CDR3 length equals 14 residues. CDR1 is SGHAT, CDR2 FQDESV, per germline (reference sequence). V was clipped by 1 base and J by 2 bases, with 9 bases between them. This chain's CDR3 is CASSLGQGTYEQYF. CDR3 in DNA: TGTGCCAGCAGCTTAGGGCAGGGGACCTACGAGCAGTACTTC.

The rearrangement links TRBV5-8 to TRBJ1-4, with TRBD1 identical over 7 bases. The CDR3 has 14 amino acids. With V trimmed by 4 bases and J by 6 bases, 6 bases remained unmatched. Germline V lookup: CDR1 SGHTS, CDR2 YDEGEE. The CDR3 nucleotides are TGTGCCAGCAGCATACAGGGGTTTGATGAAAAACTGTTTTTT. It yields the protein CASSIQGFDEKLFF.

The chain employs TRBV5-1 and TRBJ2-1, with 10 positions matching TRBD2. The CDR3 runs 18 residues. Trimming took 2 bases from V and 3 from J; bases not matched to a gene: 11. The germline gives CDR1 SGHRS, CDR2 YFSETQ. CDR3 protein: CASSFPRDSGGFYNEQFF. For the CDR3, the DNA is TGCGCCAGCAGCTTCCCCCGGGATAGCGGGGGGTTCTACAATGAGCAGTTCTTC.